This TCR beta chain was recorded in a study of blood T cell repertoires in COVID-19. Across the study: COVID-19 samples collected from the United States, Italy and Spain covered acute and convalescent phases.

V was pared by 6 bases and J by 6 bases, with 18 bases between. Germline-derived CDR1 and CDR2 are MNHEY and SMNVEV (reference sequence). The CDR3 consists of 16 residues. Seattle patients were enrolled while actively infected and followed longitudinally. Authors' methods: Reference gene primers were amplified, and this amplification served to estimate nucleated cell counts. Clones were sequenced by immunoSEQ multiplex PCR, and TCRdb holds only the in-frame ones, with some missing. V, J and clone size reflect that table, while D and trimming were determined from the DNA. Of roughly 100,000 clones listed, about nine tenths are singletons.

The chain carries TRBV27 and TRBJ1-6; D unclear. Sequenced: peripheral blood. This clonotype originated in a man between 18 and 35 years old with COVID-19, enrolled during active disease. The CDR3 nucleotides are TGTGCCAGCAGACCGGCCTCGGCCGGGAGTAATTCACCCCTCCACTTT. Amino acids: CASRPASAGSNSPLHF.